This T cell receptor beta chain was retrieved from a study of cytomegalovirus exposure and HLA in healthy donors. Points on this clone: Antigen specificity is unknown.

Overall study results and limits: Cytomegalovirus-associated status was assigned to 164 TCR beta chains.

CDR1 and CDR2 from the germline V gene are SEHNR and FQNEAQ (reference sequence). After removal of 7 bases from V and 7 bases from J, the junction contained 11 bases not matched to a gene. CDR3 length equals 14 residues. The PCR had 60 Vbeta and 13 Jbeta primers. Here immunoSEQ multiplex PCR was the method, and the copy in TCRdb shows in-frame clones only, minus some. The sample holds 180,000 or so clones, 78% seen once. The genes are TRBV7-9 and TRBJ1-2, with 8 positions matching TRBD1. The source material was PBMCs. The TCR sequence derives from a female donor in good health and CMV-seronegative. CDR3 region: CASTIQGDGGGYTF. CDR3 DNA: TGTGCCAGCACTATACAGGGGGACGGGGGTGGCTACACCTTC.